Listed here are 28 T cell receptor beta chains from one sample, sequenced in a study of CD8+ T cells in alopecia areata. Investigators isolated RNA and reverse transcribed it into cDNA to act as the sequencing template. Sequenced by immunoSEQ multiplex PCR; TCRdb stores in-frame clones only, minus some. The sample consists of about 130,000 clones, about 60% of them appearing once. The input for sequencing was CD4+ T cells sorted from blood, taken at week 0. The receptors stem from a human donor with alopecia areata.

V usage is TRBV9 and J usage is TRBJ2-1; the match to TRBD2 covers 8 bases. Germline CDR1 reads SGDLS; CDR2 reads YYNGEE. V shed 5 bases and J 9 bases; nucleotides not matched to a gene: 13. The CDR3 extends over 15 amino acids. DNA for the CDR3: TGTGCCAGCAGTGCTGGACTAGCAAGTGTTGGTGAGCAGTTCTTC. Amino acid sequence: CASSAGLASVGEQFF.

The rearrangement joins TRBV4-3 to TRBJ1-2; no reliable D call. The germline V and J ends were trimmed by 0 bases and 9 bases, with 14 bases remaining between them. This CDR3 comprises 14 residues. Looked up from germline, CDR1 is LGHNA and CDR2 is YSLEER. The CDR3 nucleotides are TGCGCCAGCAGCCAAGATTTGGGCCCCCGGAGCTACACCTTC. Translating gives CASSQDLGPRSYTF.

The V call is TRBV7-2, the J call TRBJ2-7; unclear D gene. V dropped 6 bases and J dropped 0 bases, with 9 bases sitting between them. The germline CDR1 and CDR2 sequences are SGHTA and FQGNSA. CDR3 size: 13 residues. The CDR3 bases are TGTGCCAGCAGTCAGGAATTCTCCTACGAGCAGTACTTC. This gives the protein CASSQEFSYEQYF.

This clone was found a few times. The V call is TRBV29-1, the J call TRBJ1-2, with D perhaps matching TRBD1 (5 bases). The CDR3 length is 14 residues. V lost 6 bases, J lost 1 base, and 15 bases lay in between. Germline V lookup: CDR1 SQVTM, CDR2 ANQGSEA. This CDR3 is CSVELVGDNYGYTF. DNA for the CDR3: TGCAGCGTCGAACTAGTAGGGGATAACTATGGCTACACCTTC.

J is TRBJ1-2 and V is TRBV23-1, with a weak D call TRBD1 (6 bases). TRBV23-1 is an ORF for which the function is uncertain. This CDR3 comprises 17 residues. With 3 bases removed from V and 8 bases from J, the gap between germline ends came to 25 bases. The CDR3 DNA reads TGCGCCAGCAGTCAGGGTAAAACGGGGGCCCTAGGAGGAGGCTACACCTTC. Residues: CASSQGKTGALGGGYTF.

This chain uses TRBV2 with TRBJ1-5; 7 bases line up with TRBD1. The CDR3 spans 15 residues. Trimming took 6 bases from V and 0 from J; bases not matched to a gene: 5. CDR1 and CDR2 (germline): SNHLY, FYNNEI. The CDR3 coding sequence is TGTGCCAGCAGGGGGGACAGTCGTAGCAATCAGCCCCAGCATTTT. Protein product: CASRGDSRSNQPQHF.

The chain couples TRBV10-3 to TRBJ2-7, with TRBD1 identical over 9 bases. Germline V lookup: CDR1 ENHRY, CDR2 SYGVKD. The CDR3 runs 18 residues. The junction had 13 bases not matched to a gene; V was cut back by 4 bases and J by 0 bases. The CDR3 bases are TGTGCCATCAGTGGTGGGGTGAAGGGACAGGGCATCTCCTACGAGCAGTACTTC. Translating it yields CAISGGVKGQGISYEQYF.

This rearrangement joins TRBV29-1 to TRBJ1-2, with D possibly TRBD1 on 5 matching bases. CDR3 length equals 11 residues. CDR1 is SQVTM and CDR2 is ANQGSEA in the germline V gene. Trimming left V 7 bases short and J 7 bases short, with 13 bases between. CDR3 coding DNA: TGCAGCGCGTTCAGGGTGGGTGGCTACACCTTC. Encoded protein: CSAFRVGGYTF.

V gene TRBV29-1 combines with J gene TRBJ1-5, with D maybe TRBD1 (5 bases). The CDR3 covers 12 residues. Germline-derived CDR1 and CDR2 are SQVTM and ANQGSEA. Trimming pared 7 bases from V and 6 bases from J, leaving 13 bases between. The CDR3 here is CSAGDVSQPQHF. CDR3 sequence (DNA): TGCAGCGCCGGGGACGTCAGTCAGCCCCAGCATTTT.

The gene calls are TRBV2 and TRBJ2-5; perhaps D is TRBD1 or TRBD2 (6 bases each). Germline V gene lookup returns CDR1 SNHLY and CDR2 FYNNEI. This CDR3 comprises 13 residues. CDR3 DNA sequence: TGTGGGGGGGCTAGCAACTTCCAAGAGACCCAGTACTTC. This codes for CGGASNFQETQYF. The full variable domain, rest sourced from reference TRBV2 and TRBJ2-5, is EPEVTQTPSHQVTQMGQEVILRCVPISNHLYFYWYRQILGQKVEFLVSFYNNEISEKSEIFDDQFSVERPDGSNFTLKIRSTKLEDSAMYFCGGASNFQETQYFGPGTRLLVL.

This chain joins TRBV7-2 and TRBJ2-7, with D tentatively TRBD1 or TRBD2 (5 bases each). The germline CDR1 and CDR2 sequences are SGHTA and FQGNSA. The CDR3 has 14 residues. V lost 0 bases and J lost 5, with 11 bases in between. CDR3 DNA sequence: TGTGCCAGCAGCTTAGCTGGGGGACCCGACGAGCAGTACTTC. This translates into CASSLAGGPDEQYF.

This chain joins TRBV4-1 and TRBJ2-7, with 12 bases aligning to TRBD2. Germline assignment: CDR1 MGHRA and CDR2 YSYEKL. CDR3 size: 17 residues. The trim removed 1 base at V and 8 bases at J, leaving 12 bases unmatched. The CDR3 coding sequence is TGCGCCAGCAGCCAAGGACGGACTAGCGGGGAGCGAAGGAAGCAGTACTTC. This codes for CASSQGRTSGERRKQYF.

This rearrangement joins TRBV7-2 to TRBJ2-1; weak D call: TRBD1 (5 bases). The length of the CDR3 is 16 residues. The germline V gene encodes CDR1 SGHTA and CDR2 FQGNSA. V was pared by 1 base and J by 2 bases, with 12 bases between. CDR3 residues: CASSLGTGPAYNEQFF. CDR3 bases: TGTGCCAGCAGCTTAGGTACAGGCCCAGCCTACAATGAGCAGTTCTTC.

This clone was found once. Compared with germline, one end of the junction differs, possibly owing to a read error. The J gene is TRBJ1-2, the V gene TRBV5-1; TRBD1 matches 7 bases. Germline-derived CDR1 and CDR2 are SGHRS and YFSETQ. The CDR3 loop spans 14 amino acids. This CDR3 reads CASSSTGNNYGYTF. The CDR3 region has the DNA TGTGCCAGCAGCTCGACAGGGAACAACTATGGCTACACCTTC.

The rearrangement joins TRBV30 to TRBJ1-2; D remains unclear. Trimming stripped 2 bases from V and 8 bases from J, with 9 bases between. Germline assignment: CDR1 GTSNPN and CDR2 SVGIG (reference sequence). CDR3 length: 11 residues. The CDR3 nucleotides read TGTGCCTGGAGTCGAATAAGAGGCTACACCTTC. Residues: CAWSRIRGYTF.

The J gene is TRBJ1-1, the V gene TRBV5-4; D is ambiguous. The CDR3 loop spans 13 amino acids. Germline assignment: CDR1 SGHNT and CDR2 YYREEE (reference sequence). Deletions cut 0 bases from V and 1 base from J, with 4 bases between. The CDR3 loop is CASSLAENTEAFF. The CDR3, as DNA: TGTGCCAGCAGCTTGGCGGAGAACACTGAAGCTTTCTTT.

Only one count was recorded for this clone. The chain links TRBV5-1 to TRBJ2-2, with unresolved D. The CDR3 totals 13 residues. Germline CDR1 is SGHRS and CDR2 is YFSETQ. Trimming left V 3 bases short and J 4 bases short, with 7 bases between. The chain's CDR3 is CASSSVITGELFF. For the CDR3, the DNA is TGCGCCAGCAGCTCCGTTATCACCGGGGAGCTGTTTTTT.

This clone was detected only a few times. This chain uses TRBV7-2 with TRBJ2-2; no clear D. V lost 1 base and J lost 0, with 9 bases in between. The CDR3 contains 16 residues. CDR1 is SGHTA, CDR2 FQGNSA, per germline. Written as DNA, the CDR3 is TGTGCCAGCAGCTTAGGGTCAAGACCGAACACCGGGGAGCTGTTTTTT. Translating gives CASSLGSRPNTGELFF.

The chain joins TRBV27 to TRBJ1-6; D not certain. The germline V gene has CDR1 MNHEY and CDR2 SMNVEV (reference sequence). With 6 bases removed from V and 7 bases from J, the gap between germline ends came to 25 bases. The length of the CDR3 is 18 residues. Here the CDR3 DNA reads TGTGCCAGCAGCCTAAAAAGCCGAGTCAGGTTCCGGAATTCACCCCTCCACTTT. Protein product: CASSLKSRVRFRNSPLHF.

This chain connects TRBV2 to TRBJ2-2, with TRBD2 matching 13 bases. V was clipped by 5 bases and J by 9 bases; unmatched bases: 9. The CDR3 covers 16 residues. Germline assignment: CDR1 SNHLY and CDR2 FYNNEI. The CDR3 loop is CASSPALAGGPRELFF. The CDR3 DNA follows: TGTGCCAGCAGTCCCGCACTAGCGGGGGGGCCCCGGGAGCTGTTTTTT.

The J gene is TRBJ2-5, the V gene TRBV7-2; 7 nucleotides match TRBD1. The CDR3 is 12 amino acids. Germline CDR1 reads SGHTA; CDR2 reads FQGNSA. V lost 8 bases and J lost 4; bases outside the gene matches: 4. The CDR3 reads CASAQGRETQYF. DNA of the CDR3: TGTGCCAGCGCACAGGGGCGAGAGACCCAGTACTTC.

The chain uses TRBV6-6 and TRBJ1-1; D is uncertain. Trimming pared 6 bases from V and 0 bases from J, leaving 8 bases between. Germline assignment: CDR1 MNHNY and CDR2 SVGAGI (reference sequence). The CDR3 is made up of 13 amino acids. The CDR3, as DNA: TGTGCCAGCAGACCCCAGATGAACACTGAAGCTTTCTTT. Its protein product is CASRPQMNTEAFF.

V gene TRBV7-2 combines with J gene TRBJ2-5; TRBD1 aligns across 7 bases. V was clipped by 4 bases and J by 1 base; unmatched bases: 6. The CDR3 loop spans 15 amino acids. In germline, CDR1 is SGHTA, CDR2 FQGNSA. The CDR3 DNA is TGTGCCAGCAGCTCACCCGACAGGGCCCAAGAGACCCAGTACTTC. Encoded protein: CASSSPDRAQETQYF.

The V call is TRBV29-1, the J call TRBJ1-1, with D possibly matching TRBD1 (5 bases). The CDR3 runs to 13 residues. Trimming stripped 3 bases from V and 5 bases from J, with 13 bases between. Germline V gene data show CDR1 as SQVTM and CDR2 as ANQGSEA. CDR3 DNA sequence: TGCAGCGTTGAGGGACGCGTGTGGACTGAAGCTTTCTTT. This gives the protein CSVEGRVWTEAFF.

The chain couples TRBV7-9 to TRBJ1-1; a possible D gene is TRBD1 (5 bases). This CDR3 contains 13 residues. CDR1 SEHNR and CDR2 FQNEAQ come from the germline V gene (reference sequence). V lost 5 bases and J lost 11, with 18 bases in between. CDR3 in DNA: TGTGCCAGCAGCCCGGTCGGGGGTATATTGGCTTTCTTT. Residues: CASSPVGGILAFF.

This clone has only a few counts. The gene calls are TRBV27 and TRBJ1-2; D gene unclear. In germline, CDR1 is MNHEY, CDR2 SMNVEV (reference sequence). The germline V and J ends were trimmed by 6 bases and 8 bases, with 13 bases remaining between them. The CDR3 runs 12 residues. Written as DNA, the CDR3 is TGTGCCAGCAGCTCGGGTGACCGGGGCTACACCTTC. Its translation is CASSSGDRGYTF.

This rearrangement joins TRBV25-1 to TRBJ1-1, with D possibly TRBD1 on 5 matching bases. Germline loops: CDR1 MGHDK, CDR2 SYGVNS. CDR3 length: 17 amino acids. Trimming removed 3 bases at V and 0 bases at J, with 17 bases between. The CDR3 DNA reads as TGTGCCAGCAGTGATTTAGGGTTCGGGACCATGAACACTGAAGCTTTCTTT. It codes for CASSDLGFGTMNTEAFF.

The CDR3 DNA sequence: TGTGCCACCAGCAAAGAACAGGGACCCTACGAGCAGTACTTC. It yields the protein CATSKEQGPYEQYF. This chain uses TRBV15 with TRBJ2-7, with D possibly matching TRBD1 (6 bases). V lost 4 bases to trimming and J lost 2 bases, with 12 bases between them. The CDR3 runs 14 residues. From germline, CDR1 is LNHNV and CDR2 YYDKDF (reference sequence).